This TCR beta chain was sequenced in a study of Ad26.COV2.S vaccination and SARS-CoV-2 variants. On the study more broadly: Intramuscularly, Ad26.COV2.S was given either once or twice, 56 days apart.

The CDR3 is made up of 17 amino acids. Germline V gene sequence: CDR1 SGHVS, CDR2 FQNEAQ. V lost 7 bases and J lost 6, with 22 bases in between. Study-wide results and limits: Breadth, reportedly substantial, characterized the spike-specific CD8+ and CD4+ T cell responses after vaccination.

TCRdb keeps only in-frame clones here, not all; method: immunoSEQ multiplex PCR. The sample records around 370,000 clones, 70% to 90% being singletons. In the case of this clone: The antigen is unknown.

Treatment in this sample: some 19 received Ad26.COV2.S at low or high dose, single or two shots; several received placebo; per-sample allocation not given. Day 63 following the first vaccine or placebo injection was when the samples were taken. An Ad26 vector was used to express Wuhan-strain SARS-CoV-2 spike as the vaccine. This clonotype originated in a person aged 18 to 65 who received the Ad26.COV2.S COVID-19 vaccine or a placebo. The sequences come from peripheral blood, collected in a trial of Ad26.COV2.S vaccine versus placebo. V and J are TRBV7-8 and TRBJ1-6; D is undetermined. DNA of the CDR3: TGTGCCAGCACCATAAATCTATTGGCAGAACGTAATTCACCCCTCCACTTT. Its protein is CASTINLLAERNSPLHF. Looking up the rest from reference TRBV7-8 and TRBJ1-6 gives the full variable domain: GAGVSQSPRYKVAKRGQDVALRCDPISGHVSLFWYQQALGQGPEFLTYFQNEAQLDKSGLPSDRFFAERPEGSVSTLKIQRTQQEDSAVYLCASTINLLAERNSPLHFGNGTRLTVT.